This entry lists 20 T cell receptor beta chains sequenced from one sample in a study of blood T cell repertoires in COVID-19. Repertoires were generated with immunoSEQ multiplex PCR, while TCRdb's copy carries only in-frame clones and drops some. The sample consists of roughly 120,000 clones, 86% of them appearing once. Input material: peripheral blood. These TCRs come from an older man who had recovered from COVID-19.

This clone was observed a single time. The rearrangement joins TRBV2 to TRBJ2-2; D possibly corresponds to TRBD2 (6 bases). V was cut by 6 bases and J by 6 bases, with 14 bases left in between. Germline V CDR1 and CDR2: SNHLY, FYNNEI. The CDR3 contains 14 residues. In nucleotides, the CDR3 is TGTGCCAGCAGCCCTTTAGCGGTTGCCGGGGAGCTGTTTTTT. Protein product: CASSPLAVAGELFF.

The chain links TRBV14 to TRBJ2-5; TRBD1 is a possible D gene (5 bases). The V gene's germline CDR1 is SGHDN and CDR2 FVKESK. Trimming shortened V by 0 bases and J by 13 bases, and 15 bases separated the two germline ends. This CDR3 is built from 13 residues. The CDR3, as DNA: TGTGCCAGCAGCCAAGATTGGCAGGGTTCGGTGTACTTC. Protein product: CASSQDWQGSVYF.

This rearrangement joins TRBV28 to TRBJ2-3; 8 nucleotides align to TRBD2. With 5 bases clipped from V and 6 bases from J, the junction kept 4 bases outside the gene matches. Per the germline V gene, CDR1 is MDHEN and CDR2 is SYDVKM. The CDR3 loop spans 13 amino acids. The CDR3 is CASSLRTSDTQYF. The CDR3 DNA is TGTGCCAGCAGTCTCAGGACTAGCGATACGCAGTATTTT.

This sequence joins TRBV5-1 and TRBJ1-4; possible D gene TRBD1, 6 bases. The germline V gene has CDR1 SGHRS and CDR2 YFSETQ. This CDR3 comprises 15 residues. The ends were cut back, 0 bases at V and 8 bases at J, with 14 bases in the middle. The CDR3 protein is CASSLGGTPGEKLFF. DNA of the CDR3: TGCGCCAGCAGCTTGGGGGGGACACCCGGGGAAAAACTGTTTTTT. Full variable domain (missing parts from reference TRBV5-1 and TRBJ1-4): KAGVTQTPRYLIKTRGQQVTLSCSPISGHRSVSWYQQTPGQGLQFLFEYFSETQRNKGNFPGRFSGRQFSNSRSEMNVSTLELGDSALYLCASSLGGTPGEKLFFGSGTQLSVL.

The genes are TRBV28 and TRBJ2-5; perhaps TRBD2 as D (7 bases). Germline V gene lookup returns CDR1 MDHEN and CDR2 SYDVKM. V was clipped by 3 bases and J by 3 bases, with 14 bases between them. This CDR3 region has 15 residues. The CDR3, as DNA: TGTGCCAGCAGTTTTTCTTGGGGGGGCGAAGAGACCCAGTACTTC. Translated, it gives CASSFSWGGEETQYF.

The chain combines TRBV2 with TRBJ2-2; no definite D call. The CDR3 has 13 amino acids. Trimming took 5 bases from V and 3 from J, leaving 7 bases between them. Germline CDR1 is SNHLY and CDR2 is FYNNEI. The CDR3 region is CASSIDYTGELFF. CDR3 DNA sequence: TGTGCCAGCAGTATAGATTACACCGGGGAGCTGTTTTTT.

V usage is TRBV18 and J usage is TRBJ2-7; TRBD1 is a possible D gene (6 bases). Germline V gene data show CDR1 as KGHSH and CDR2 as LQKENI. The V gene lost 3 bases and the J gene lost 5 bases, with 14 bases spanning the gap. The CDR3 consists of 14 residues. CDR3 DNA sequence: TGTGCCAGCTCACCCCGACAGGCCGAGCACGAGCAGTACTTC. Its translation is CASSPRQAEHEQYF.

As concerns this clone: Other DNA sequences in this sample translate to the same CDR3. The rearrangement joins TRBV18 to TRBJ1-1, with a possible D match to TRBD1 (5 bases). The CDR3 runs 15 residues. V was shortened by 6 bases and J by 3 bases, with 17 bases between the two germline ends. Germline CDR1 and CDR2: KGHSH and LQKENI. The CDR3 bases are TGTGCCAGCTCCCCGCCATCCACAGGTGACACTGAAGCTTTCTTT. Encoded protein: CASSPPSTGDTEAFF.

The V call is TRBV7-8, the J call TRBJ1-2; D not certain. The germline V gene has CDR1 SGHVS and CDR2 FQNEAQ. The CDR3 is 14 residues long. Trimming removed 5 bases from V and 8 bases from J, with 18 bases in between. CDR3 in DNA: TGTGCCAGCAGCCGAGCCATGGAGGTAAACGGCTACACCTTC. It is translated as CASSRAMEVNGYTF.

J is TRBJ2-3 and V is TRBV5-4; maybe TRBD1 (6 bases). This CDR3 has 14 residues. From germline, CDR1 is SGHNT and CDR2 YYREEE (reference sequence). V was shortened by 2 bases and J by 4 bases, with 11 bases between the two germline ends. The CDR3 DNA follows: TGTGCCAGCAGCTTCAGGGGTAGGGCAGATACGCAGTATTTT. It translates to CASSFRGRADTQYF.

The DNA of the CDR3 is TGTGCCAGCAGCAGCGAGCCACAGGCCCCGAACACCGGGGAGCTGTTTTTT. Translated: CASSSEPQAPNTGELFF. The V and J genes are TRBV7-8 and TRBJ2-2, with D perhaps TRBD1 (5 bases). Trimming stripped 5 bases from V and 0 bases from J, with 16 bases between. This CDR3 has 17 amino acids. Per germline, CDR1 SGHVS and CDR2 FQNEAQ.

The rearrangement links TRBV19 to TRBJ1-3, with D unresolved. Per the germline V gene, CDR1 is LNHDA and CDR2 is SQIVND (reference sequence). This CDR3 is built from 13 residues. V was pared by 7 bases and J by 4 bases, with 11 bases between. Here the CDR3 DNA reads TGTGCCAGTACGAGCCGCGGGGGAAACACCATATATTTT. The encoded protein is CASTSRGGNTIYF.

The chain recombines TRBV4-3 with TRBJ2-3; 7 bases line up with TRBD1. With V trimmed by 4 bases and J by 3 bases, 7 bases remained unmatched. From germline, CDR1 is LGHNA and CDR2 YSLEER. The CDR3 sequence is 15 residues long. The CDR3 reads CASSRARGRTDTQYF. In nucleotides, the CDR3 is TGCGCCAGCAGCCGTGCGAGGGGGCGGACAGATACGCAGTATTTT.

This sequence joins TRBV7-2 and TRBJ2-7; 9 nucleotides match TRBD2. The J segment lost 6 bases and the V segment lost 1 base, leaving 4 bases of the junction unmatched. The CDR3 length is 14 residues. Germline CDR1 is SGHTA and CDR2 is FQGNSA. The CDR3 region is CASSLGGLASEQYF. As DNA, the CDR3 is TGTGCCAGCAGCTTAGGCGGACTAGCGAGCGAGCAGTACTTC.

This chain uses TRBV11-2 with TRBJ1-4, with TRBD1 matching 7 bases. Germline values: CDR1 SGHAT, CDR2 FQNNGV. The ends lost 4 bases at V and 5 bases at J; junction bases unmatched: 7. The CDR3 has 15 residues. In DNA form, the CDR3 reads TGTGCCAGCAGCTCAATCAGGGGGACCAATGAAAAACTGTTTTTT. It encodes CASSSIRGTNEKLFF.

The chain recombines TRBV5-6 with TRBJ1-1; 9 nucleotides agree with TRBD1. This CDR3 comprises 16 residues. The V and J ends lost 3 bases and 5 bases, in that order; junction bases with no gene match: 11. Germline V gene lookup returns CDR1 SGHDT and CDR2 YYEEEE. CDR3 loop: CASSSYHTTGGTEAFF. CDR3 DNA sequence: TGTGCCAGCAGCTCCTACCATACGACAGGGGGAACTGAAGCTTTCTTT.

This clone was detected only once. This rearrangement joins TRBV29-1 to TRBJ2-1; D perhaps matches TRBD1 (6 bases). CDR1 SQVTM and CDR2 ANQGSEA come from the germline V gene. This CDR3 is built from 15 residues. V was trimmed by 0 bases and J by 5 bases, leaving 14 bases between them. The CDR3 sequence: CSVEDLNRANNEQFF. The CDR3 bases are TGCAGCGTTGAAGACCTAAACAGGGCTAACAATGAGCAGTTCTTC.

In DNA form, the CDR3 reads TGTGCCAGCAGCGTCCACCCAACTAGCGGGGGGAATACGCAGTATTTT. It is translated as CASSVHPTSGGNTQYF. This chain joins TRBV9 and TRBJ2-3, with TRBD2 identical over 12 bases. V shed 2 bases and J 7 bases; nucleotides not matched to a gene: 8. The CDR3 is 16 amino acids. Germline V gene data show CDR1 as SGDLS and CDR2 as YYNGEE.

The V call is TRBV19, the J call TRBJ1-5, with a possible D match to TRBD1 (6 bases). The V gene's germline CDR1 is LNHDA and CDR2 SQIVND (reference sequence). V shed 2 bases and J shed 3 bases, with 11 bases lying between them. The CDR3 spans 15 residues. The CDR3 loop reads CASSIFTGPNQPQHF. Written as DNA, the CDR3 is TGTGCCAGTAGTATATTTACAGGGCCCAATCAGCCCCAGCATTTT.

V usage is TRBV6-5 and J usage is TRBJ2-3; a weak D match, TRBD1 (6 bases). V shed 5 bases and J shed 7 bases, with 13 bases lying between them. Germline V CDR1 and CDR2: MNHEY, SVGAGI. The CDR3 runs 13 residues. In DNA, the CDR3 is TGTGCCAGCAGTCCCCGACAGGATTATACGCAGTATTTT. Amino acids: CASSPRQDYTQYF.